This TCR beta chain was retrieved from a study of cytomegalovirus exposure and HLA in healthy donors. Germline trimming cut 4 bases from V and 4 bases from J; bases unmatched to any gene: 10. The CDR3 has 15 amino acids. The germline gives CDR1 SNHLY, CDR2 FYNNEI. It was with 60 Vbeta and 13 Jbeta primers that the PCR ran. Original analysis: Approximately 11 million of 80 million or so unique TCR beta chains were shared, per a later count. Measured with immunoSEQ multiplex PCR; TCRdb has only the in-frame clones, and not every one. The V and J calls and clone size are taken from that table; D and trimming were inferred from the DNA. This sample has about 150,000 clones, with around 79% found just once. Study-wide results and caveats: Presence/absence analyses supposed approximately even sequencing depth among donors. According to a later analysis, donors in an Asian-associated ancestry cluster reportedly had fewer N-insertions than the roughly 720-donor mean. The study labeled 150 to 200 TCR beta chains cytomegalovirus-associated.

A remark on this clone: Its antigen is currently unknown.

The clonotype originates from a man younger than 35 in good health and CMV-seronegative. V usage is TRBV2 and J usage is TRBJ2-7; TRBD2 matches 7 bases. Sequenced material: PBMCs. CDR3 loop: CASSGGGDPSYEQYV. CDR3 in DNA: TGTGCCAGCAGTGGGGGGGGAGACCCCTCTTACGAGCAGTACGTC.